Listed here are 28 T cell receptor beta chains from one sample, sequenced in a study of beta chain features in type 1 diabetes. What was sequenced were expressed TCRB transcripts, since all of the isolated RNA had been reverse transcribed. Repertoires were generated with immunoSEQ multiplex PCR, while TCRdb's copy carries only in-frame clones and drops some. The repertoire consists of 300,000 to 350,000 clones, with 7% to 9% occurring once and the leading ten covering less than 0.45%. The sample taken for sequencing was central memory CD4+ T cells from blood. The source of these receptors is a woman between 18 and 30 years old in good health.

This clone was seen ten or more times. This chain links TRBV28 with TRBJ2-7, with D uncertain. Germline V gives CDR1 MDHEN, CDR2 SYDVKM. Trimming shortened V by 2 bases and J by 7 bases, and 6 bases separated the two germline ends. This CDR3 has 11 residues. The CDR3 protein is CASSLLREQYF. The CDR3 DNA is TGTGCCAGCAGTTTACTTCGGGAGCAGTACTTC.

In this sample, this clone turned up a few times. V usage is TRBV6-1 and J usage is TRBJ2-5; 9 bases map to TRBD2. CDR3 length: 15 residues. V lost 6 bases, J lost 2 bases, and 7 bases stayed unmatched. Per the germline V gene, CDR1 is MNHNS and CDR2 is SASEGT. The CDR3 nucleotides are TGTGCCAGCAGCCTCCTCACTAGCGGGCAAGAGACCCAGTACTTC. It yields the protein CASSLLTSGQETQYF.

This clone appeared many times. V is TRBV7-2 and J is TRBJ1-2; D is ambiguous. Trimming took off 2 bases at V and 7 bases at J, with 8 bases between the two ends. Germline CDR1 reads SGHTA; CDR2 reads FQGNSA. The CDR3 is made up of 12 amino acids. In nucleotides, the CDR3 is TGTGCCAGCAGCTTACCCGATGTTGGCTACACCTTC. Its protein is CASSLPDVGYTF.

The gene calls are TRBV5-1 and TRBJ2-3; TRBD1 aligns across 11 bases. Germline CDR1 and CDR2: SGHRS and YFSETQ. The CDR3 spans 14 residues. V lost 3 bases to trimming and J lost 5 bases; unmatched junction nucleotides: 2. CDR3 protein: CASSSGTGGDTQYF. The CDR3 nucleotides are TGCGCCAGCAGCTCCGGGACAGGGGGAGATACGCAGTATTTT. Full variable domain (rest looked up from reference TRBV5-1 and TRBJ2-3): KAGVTQTPRYLIKTRGQQVTLSCSPISGHRSVSWYQQTPGQGLQFLFEYFSETQRNKGNFPGRFSGRQFSNSRSEMNVSTLELGDSALYLCASSSGTGGDTQYFGPGTRLTVL.

This clone was picked up a small number of times. V gene TRBV27 combines with J gene TRBJ2-1; tentatively, D is TRBD1 (6 bases). CDR3 length: 13 residues. V lost 4 bases and J 9 bases, leaving 13 bases between the germline ends. CDR1 is MNHEY, CDR2 SMNVEV, per germline (reference sequence). The chain's CDR3 is CASSYNRASEQFF. Here the CDR3 DNA reads TGTGCCAGCAGTTACAACAGGGCATCTGAGCAGTTCTTC.

This clone has a handful of counts. V gene TRBV5-1 combines with J gene TRBJ1-1; TRBD1 is a possible D gene (6 bases). CDR3 length: 15 residues. The V end was cut by 5 bases, the J end by 3 bases, with 17 bases between. Germline V gene data show CDR1 as SGHRS and CDR2 as YFSETQ. CDR3 in amino acids: CASRLDPRGYTEAFF. The CDR3 DNA follows: TGCGCCAGCAGGCTTGACCCGAGGGGGTACACTGAAGCTTTCTTT.

This clone was observed a few times. This chain uses TRBV6-5 with TRBJ1-4; D is uncertain. This CDR3 region has 15 residues. Trimming shortened V by 0 bases and J by 8 bases, and 13 bases separated the two germline ends. The germline V gene encodes CDR1 MNHEY and CDR2 SVGAGI. In DNA, the CDR3 is TGTGCCAGCAGTTACTCGTTCGTGACGGCCGAAAAACTGTTTTTT. This encodes CASSYSFVTAEKLFF.

This clone was observed at least ten times. The chain is built from TRBV7-9 and TRBJ1-1; weak D call: TRBD1 (5 bases). Germline V gene lookup returns CDR1 SEHNR and CDR2 FQNEAQ (reference sequence). The ends were cut back, 11 bases at V and 4 bases at J, with 14 bases in the middle. This CDR3 is built from 12 residues. CDR3 amino acids: CAATAGGTEAFF. In nucleotides, the CDR3 is TGTGCCGCTACCGCGGGGGGCACTGAAGCTTTCTTT.

A few counts support this clone. The CDR3 region has the DNA TGTGCCAGCAGCTTAAAGGGACTAATTGGTGAGCAGTACTTC. This codes for CASSLKGLIGEQYF. The chain couples TRBV7-6 to TRBJ2-7; 7 bases are a match to TRBD2. V lost 2 bases and J lost 7; bases outside the gene matches: 8. The CDR3 is 14 amino acids. The germline gives CDR1 SGHVS, CDR2 FNYEAQ.

This clone has just a few counts. J is TRBJ1-1 and V is TRBV5-1, with D tentatively TRBD1 (5 bases). V lost 2 bases and J lost 7, with 15 bases in between. From germline, CDR1 is SGHRS and CDR2 YFSETQ. The CDR3 extends over 14 amino acids. For the CDR3, the DNA is TGCGCCAGCAGCTTTGCGGAGGGACGGCTTGAAGCTTTCTTT. It yields the protein CASSFAEGRLEAFF.

V gene TRBV2 combines with J gene TRBJ1-1; a weak D match, TRBD1 (5 bases). Trimming shortened V by 6 bases and J by 3 bases, and 11 bases separated the two germline ends. This CDR3 has 13 amino acids. Germline values: CDR1 SNHLY, CDR2 FYNNEI. CDR3 residues: CASRNRGDTEAFF. Here the CDR3 DNA reads TGTGCCAGCAGAAATCGGGGCGACACTGAAGCTTTCTTT.

The table lists this clone with a count of one. The chain is built from TRBV7-3 and TRBJ1-1, with a tentative D call TRBD1 (5 bases). The CDR3 runs 14 residues. Trimming took 5 bases from V and 1 from J, leaving 11 bases between them. CDR1 and CDR2 (germline): SGHTA, FQGTGA. The CDR3, as DNA: TGTGCCAGCAGCCCAGACGGACAGAACACTGAAGCTTTCTTT. Residues: CASSPDGQNTEAFF. Full variable domain (remainder filled in from reference TRBV7-3 and TRBJ1-1): GAGVSQTPSNKVTEKGKYVELRCDPISGHTALYWYRQSLGQGPEFLIYFQGTGAADDSGLPNDRFFAVRPEGSVSTLKIQRTERGDSAVYLCASSPDGQNTEAFFGQGTRLTVV.

This chain joins TRBV5-6 and TRBJ2-7; TRBD2 aligns across 10 bases. The germline CDR1 and CDR2 sequences are SGHDT and YYEEEE. This CDR3 has 15 residues. Losses at the gene ends were 0 bases for V and 4 bases for J; bases not matched to a gene: 4. Here the CDR3 DNA reads TGTGCCAGCAGCTTGGCCGGACTAGCGGTTTACGAGCAGTACTTC. This gives the protein CASSLAGLAVYEQYF. Full variable domain (missing parts from reference TRBV5-6 and TRBJ2-7): DAGVTQSPTHLIKTRGQQVTLRCSPKSGHDTVSWYQQALGQGPQFIFQYYEEEERQRGNFPDRFSGHQFPNYSSELNVNALLLGDSALYLCASSLAGLAVYEQYFGPGTRLTVT.

This clone was observed at least ten times. This chain uses TRBV25-1 with TRBJ2-4; D may match TRBD1 or TRBD2 (6 bases each). The V gene's germline CDR1 is MGHDK and CDR2 SYGVNS. Trimming took off 0 bases at V and 5 bases at J, with 14 bases between the two ends. There are 16 residues in the CDR3. CDR3 sequence (DNA): TGTGCCAGCAGTGAATACGATGCAGGGGAGGAAAACATTCAGTACTTC. Translating gives CASSEYDAGEENIQYF.

The chain has TRBV2 and TRBJ2-2, with a weak D call TRBD1 (5 bases). Trimming removed 6 bases from V and 1 base from J, with 15 bases in between. CDR1 is SNHLY, CDR2 FYNNEI, per germline. The CDR3 runs to 16 residues. CDR3 sequence (DNA): TGTGCCAGCAGCGCTCGTGGGGCGCTGAACACCGGGGAGCTGTTTTTT. Its protein is CASSARGALNTGELFF.

This clone has just a few counts. CDR3 nucleotide sequence: TGCGCCAGCAGTTTAGCGGGAGGGGAATCGGAGACCCAGTACTTC. Translated, it gives CASSLAGGESETQYF. The chain links TRBV5-1 to TRBJ2-5; 11 positions match TRBD2. With V trimmed by 5 bases and J by 5 bases, 8 bases remained unmatched. Germline-derived CDR1 and CDR2 are SGHRS and YFSETQ. This CDR3 spans 15 amino acids.

This clone was detected ten times or more. V and J are TRBV7-2 and TRBJ1-2; possibly TRBD1 for D (5 bases). The ends were cut back, 5 bases at V and 4 bases at J, with 14 bases in the middle. Germline lookup yields CDR1 SGHTA and CDR2 FQGNSA. The CDR3 is made up of 14 amino acids. The CDR3 here is CASSRQQVGYGYTF. The CDR3 DNA sequence: TGTGCCAGCAGCCGACAGCAGGTCGGCTATGGCTACACCTTC.

This chain joins TRBV2 and TRBJ2-1, with a possible D match to TRBD1 (6 bases). Germline V gene sequence: CDR1 SNHLY, CDR2 FYNNEI. Trimming took 6 bases from V and 4 from J, leaving 19 bases between them. This CDR3 region has 16 residues. The CDR3 DNA follows: TGTGCCAGCAGCGCACAACAGGGATATGAGTACAATGAGCAGTTCTTC. Translated, it gives CASSAQQGYEYNEQFF.

This clone was recorded a few times. The chain has TRBV19 and TRBJ2-1; 8 bases are shared with TRBD2. V shed 4 bases, J shed 11 bases, and the junction held 10 bases outside the gene matches. The CDR3 runs to 14 residues. The germline CDR1 and CDR2 sequences are LNHDA and SQIVND (reference sequence). The CDR3 nucleotides read TGTGCCAGTAGTACCGGGACTAGGCAAACTCAGCAGTTCTTC. Translated, it gives CASSTGTRQTQQFF. The variable domain in full, completed from reference TRBV19 and TRBJ2-1, reads DGGITQSPKYLFRKEGQNVTLSCEQNLNHDAMYWYRQDPGQGLRLIYYSQIVNDFQKGDIAEGYSVSREKKESFPLTVTSAQKNPTAFYLCASSTGTRQTQQFFGPGTRLTVL.

V gene TRBV2 combines with J gene TRBJ2-7; D remains unclear. V was cut by 6 bases and J by 2 bases, with 8 bases left in between. CDR1 and CDR2 from the germline V gene are SNHLY and FYNNEI. The CDR3 sequence is 12 residues long. CDR3 residues: CASRQSTYEQYF. As DNA, the CDR3 is TGTGCCAGCAGGCAGTCCACCTACGAGCAGTACTTC.

The table lists this clone with a few counts. Its ends do not fully match the called genes, so a read error is possible. This rearrangement joins TRBV10-3 to TRBJ1-1, with 7 positions matching TRBD1. The length of the CDR3 is 13 residues. Germline values: CDR1 ENHRY, CDR2 SYGVKD. The CDR3 region is CASSYRGATEAFF. The CDR3 region has the DNA TGTGCCAGCAGTTACAGGGGTGCCACTGAAGCTTTCTTT.

The sample holds a few counts of this clone. The rearrangement links TRBV18 to TRBJ2-1; TRBD2 agrees at 13 bases. The junction had 8 bases not matched to a gene; V was cut back by 6 bases and J by 9 bases. Germline V gives CDR1 KGHSH, CDR2 LQKENI. This CDR3 region has 15 residues. DNA for the CDR3: TGTGCCAGCTCCCAGGGACTAGCGGGATCCCTTGAGCAGTTCTTC. The encoded protein is CASSQGLAGSLEQFF. The whole variable domain, remainder taken from reference TRBV18 and TRBJ2-1, is NAGVMQNPRHLVRRRGQEARLRCSPMKGHSHVYWYRQLPEEGLKFMVYLQKENIIDESGMPKERFSAEFPKEGPSILRIQQVVRGDSAAYFCASSQGLAGSLEQFFGPGTRLTVL.

This clone showed up just a few times. The rearrangement links TRBV29-1 to TRBJ2-1, with 8 bases matching TRBD1. Per germline, CDR1 SQVTM and CDR2 ANQGSEA. V dropped 3 bases and J dropped 6; count of bases not matched to a gene: 4. This CDR3 comprises 13 residues. In nucleotides, the CDR3 is TGCAGCGTTGATTACAGGGGGGTCAATGAGCAGTTCTTC. Protein sequence: CSVDYRGVNEQFF.

With respect to this clone: A read error may produce the germline difference seen at one junction end. The chain recombines TRBV5-6 with TRBJ2-1; 9 positions agree with TRBD1. This CDR3 has 16 residues. Germline CDR1 SGHDT, CDR2 YYEEEE. This CDR3 reads CAGSKGQGRVYNEQFF. The CDR3 bases are TGTGCCGGCAGCAAGGGACAGGGTAGGGTCTACAATGAGCAGTTCTTC.

This chain links TRBV7-9 with TRBJ2-7; 7 nucleotides align to TRBD1. Germline trimming cut 3 bases from V and 10 bases from J; bases unmatched to any gene: 6. This CDR3 region has 12 residues. Germline loops: CDR1 SEHNR, CDR2 FQNEAQ (reference sequence). As DNA, the CDR3 is TGTGCCAGCAGCTTCGGCTGGGACAGCCAGTACTTC. This encodes CASSFGWDSQYF.

This clone was seen at least ten times. The CDR3, as DNA: TGTGCCATCAGCGGGATTGACTTTTCGGAGCAGTACTTC. This translates into CAISGIDFSEQYF. The chain uses TRBV10-3 and TRBJ2-7, with D maybe TRBD2 (5 bases). The germline gives CDR1 ENHRY, CDR2 SYGVKD. The CDR3 runs 13 residues. Trimming shortened V by 6 bases and J by 7 bases, and 16 bases separated the two germline ends.

This clone was picked up a small number of times. The chain carries TRBV7-2 and TRBJ2-7; 11 positions agree with TRBD2. Germline CDR1 and CDR2: SGHTA and FQGNSA. V lost 2 bases, J lost 4 bases, and 13 bases stayed unmatched. The CDR3 contains 18 residues. CDR3 in DNA: TGTGCCAGCAGCTTAAACAGGGGGGGACGGACTAGCGGGTACGAGCAGTACTTC. It yields the protein CASSLNRGGRTSGYEQYF.

The V gene is TRBV6-1, the J gene TRBJ2-1; D unresolved. Looked up from germline, CDR1 is MNHNS and CDR2 is SASEGT. V gave up 8 bases and J gave up 0 bases, with 5 bases separating them. The CDR3 is made up of 12 amino acids. The CDR3 DNA is TGTGCCAGCGGAAGCTCCTACAATGAGCAGTTCTTC. Its translation: CASGSSYNEQFF.